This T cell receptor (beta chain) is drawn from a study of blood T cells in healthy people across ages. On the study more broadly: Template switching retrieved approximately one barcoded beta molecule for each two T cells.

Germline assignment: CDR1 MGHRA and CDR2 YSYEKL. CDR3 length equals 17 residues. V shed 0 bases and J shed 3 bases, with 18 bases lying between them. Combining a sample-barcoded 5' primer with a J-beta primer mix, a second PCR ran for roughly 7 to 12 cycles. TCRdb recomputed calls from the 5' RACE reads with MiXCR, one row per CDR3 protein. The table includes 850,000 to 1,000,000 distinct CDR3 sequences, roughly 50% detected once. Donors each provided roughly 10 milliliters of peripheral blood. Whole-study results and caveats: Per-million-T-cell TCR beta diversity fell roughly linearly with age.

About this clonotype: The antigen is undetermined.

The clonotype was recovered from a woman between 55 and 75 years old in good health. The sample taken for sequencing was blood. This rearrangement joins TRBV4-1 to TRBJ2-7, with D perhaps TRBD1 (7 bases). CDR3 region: CASSQDVPQGGYYEQYF. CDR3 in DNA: TGCGCCAGCAGCCAAGATGTCCCGCAGGGGGGATACTACGAGCAGTACTTC.